The clone carrying this T cell receptor beta chain was found a few times. Its antigen is not known. The data stem from a study of cytomegalovirus exposure and HLA in healthy donors. The PCR made use of 60 Vbeta and 13 Jbeta primers. Only in-frame clones appear in the TCRdb table, and some are missing; sequencing was by immunoSEQ multiplex PCR. This table has about 130,000 clones, 80% to 90% appearing once. Whole-study findings and limits: Confirmation was obtained in vitro that a few CMV-associated chains are specific for CMV antigens. Most subjects' HLA-A and HLA-B alleles were reportedly predicted from TCR beta sequences. Cytomegalovirus-associated status was assigned to roughly 160 TCR beta chains. Among donors in an Asian-associated ancestry cluster, a later analysis reportedly found fewer N-insertions than the approximately 700-donor mean.

This CDR3 comprises 14 residues. The germline V gene has CDR1 MGHDK and CDR2 SYGVNS. Trimming cost V 4 bases and J 3 bases; bases outside gene matches: 0. The source is a male donor in good health and CMV-seropositive. Specimen: PBMCs. The genes are TRBV25-1 and TRBJ2-2, with TRBD1 matching over 9 bases. The CDR3 is CASSGDRDTGELFF. For the CDR3, the DNA is TGTGCCAGCAGTGGGGACAGGGACACCGGGGAGCTGTTTTTT. Filled out from reference TRBV25-1 and TRBJ2-2, the complete variable domain reads EADIYQTPRYLVIGTGKKITLECSQTMGHDKMYWYQQDPGMELHLIHYSYGVNSTEKGDLSSESTVSRIRTEHFPLTLESARPSHTSQYLCASSGDRDTGELFFGEGSRLTVL.